This passage covers 6 T cell receptor beta chains from one sample sequenced in a study of cytomegalovirus exposure and HLA in healthy donors. PCR primers comprised 60 Vbeta and 13 Jbeta primers. Profiling relied on immunoSEQ multiplex PCR, and the TCRdb table lists in-frame clones only, not all of them. The repertoire has over 75,000 clones, 60% to 85% of them found once; the top ten carry approximately 15%. Sequencing was performed on PBMCs. These receptors were taken from a man aged 55 to 70 in good health and CMV-seropositive.

This chain links TRBV7-9 with TRBJ1-4; possibly TRBD1 for D (6 bases). CDR3 length: 11 residues. The germline V and J ends were trimmed by 3 bases and 10 bases, with 6 bases remaining between them. In germline, CDR1 is SEHNR, CDR2 FQNEAQ (reference sequence). CDR3 amino acids: CASSLTGKLFF. The DNA for the CDR3 is TGTGCCAGCAGCTTGACAGGAAAACTGTTTTTT.

The V gene is TRBV27, the J gene TRBJ1-2; D not resolved. Per germline, CDR1 MNHEY and CDR2 SMNVEV (reference sequence). The CDR3 loop spans 14 amino acids. CDR3 amino acids: CDEPRGTTNYGYTF. CDR3 nucleotide sequence: TGTGACGAACCCCGAGGAACGACTAACTATGGCTACACCTTC.

As concerns this clone: The limits of the CDR3 on the DNA are not certain, so only TCRdb's listed CDR3 is given. CDR3: CASSSSGQTYGYTF. This rearrangement joins TRBV27 to TRBJ1-2. Germline lookup yields CDR1 MNHEY and CDR2 SMNVEV (reference sequence). The CDR3 contains 14 residues when both ends are counted.

The J gene is TRBJ1-4, the V gene TRBV14, with 10 nucleotides matching TRBD1. Trimming took 2 bases from V and 0 from J; bases not matched to a gene: 9. The CDR3 loop spans 19 amino acids. Germline CDR1 reads SGHDN; CDR2 reads FVKESK. CDR3 sequence reads: CASSQHPGTGAATNEKLFF. The CDR3, as DNA: TGTGCCAGCAGCCAACACCCCGGGACAGGGGCGGCAACTAATGAAAAACTGTTTTTT.

The chain uses TRBV7-5 and TRBJ1-5; the DNA was not used to check the table's D call, TRBD1. TRBV7-5 is recorded as a pseudogene. The length of the CDR3 is 17 residues. For the CDR3, the DNA is TGTGCCAGAAGCTGCCACGGGACAGGGAAAAGCAATCAGCCCCAGCATTTT. Translation gives CARSCHGTGKSNQPQHF.

This chain connects TRBV19 to TRBJ1-2, with 7 positions matching TRBD1. CDR3 length: 13 amino acids. V trimming: 3 bases; J trimming: 3 bases; junction bases outside the gene matches: 1. Per the germline V gene, CDR1 is LNHDA and CDR2 is SQIVND (reference sequence). The CDR3: CASSIDRDYGYTF. In DNA, the CDR3 is TGTGCCAGTAGTATTGACAGGGACTATGGCTACACCTTC. The whole variable domain, filled in from reference TRBV19 and TRBJ1-2, reads DGGITQSPKYLFRKEGQNVTLSCEQNLNHDAMYWYRQDPGQGLRLIYYSQIVNDFQKGDIAEGYSVSREKKESFPLTVTSAQKNPTAFYLCASSIDRDYGYTFGSGTRLTVV.